What follows describes a single TCR beta chain. Measured with immunoSEQ multiplex PCR; TCRdb has only the in-frame clones, and not every one. The repertoire holds tens of thousands of clones, with roughly 90% as singletons. CDR1 and CDR2 from the germline V gene are SGHRS and YFSETQ. This CDR3 has 13 amino acids. Trimming took off 4 bases at V and 1 base at J, with 8 bases between the two ends. The sample is drawn from a study of technical replicates of blood from several donors. The sequence was obtained from a human donor in good health. This rearrangement joins TRBV5-1 to TRBJ1-1; no reliable D call. The sample taken for sequencing was T cells isolated from PBMCs. The CDR3 here is CASSLGSNTEAFF. In DNA form, the CDR3 reads TGCGCCAGCAGCCTAGGTTCGAACACTGAAGCTTTCTTT.